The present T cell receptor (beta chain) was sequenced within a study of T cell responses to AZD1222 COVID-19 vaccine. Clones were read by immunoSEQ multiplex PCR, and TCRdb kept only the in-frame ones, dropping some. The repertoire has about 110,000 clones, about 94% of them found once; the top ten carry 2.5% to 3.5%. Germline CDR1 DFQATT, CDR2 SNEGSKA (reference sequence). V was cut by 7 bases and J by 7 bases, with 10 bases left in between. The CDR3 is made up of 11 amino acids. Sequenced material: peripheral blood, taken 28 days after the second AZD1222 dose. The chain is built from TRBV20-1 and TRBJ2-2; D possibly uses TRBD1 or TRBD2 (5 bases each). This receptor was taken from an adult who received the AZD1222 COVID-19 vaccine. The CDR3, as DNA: TGCAGTGTTCCGGGGCGCGGGGAGCTGTTTTTT. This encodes CSVPGRGELFF.